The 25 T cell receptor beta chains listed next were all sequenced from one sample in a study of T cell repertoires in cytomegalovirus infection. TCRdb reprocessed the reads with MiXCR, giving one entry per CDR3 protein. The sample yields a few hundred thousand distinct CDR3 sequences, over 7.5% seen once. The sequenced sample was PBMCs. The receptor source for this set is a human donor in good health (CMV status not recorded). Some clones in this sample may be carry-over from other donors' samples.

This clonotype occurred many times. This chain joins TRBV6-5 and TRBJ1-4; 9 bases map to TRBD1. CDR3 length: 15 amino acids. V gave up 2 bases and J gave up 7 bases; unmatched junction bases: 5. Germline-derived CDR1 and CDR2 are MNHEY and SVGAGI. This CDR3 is CASSYITGGGEKLFF. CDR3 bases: TGTGCCAGCAGTTACATTACAGGGGGCGGTGAAAAACTGTTTTTT.

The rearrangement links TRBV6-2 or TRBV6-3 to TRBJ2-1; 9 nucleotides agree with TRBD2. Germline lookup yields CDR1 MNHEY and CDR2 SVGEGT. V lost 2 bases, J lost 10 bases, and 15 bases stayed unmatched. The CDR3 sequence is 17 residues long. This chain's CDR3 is CASSYESSGRFQWEQFF. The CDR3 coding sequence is TGTGCCAGCAGTTACGAAAGTAGCGGGAGATTTCAATGGGAGCAGTTCTTC.

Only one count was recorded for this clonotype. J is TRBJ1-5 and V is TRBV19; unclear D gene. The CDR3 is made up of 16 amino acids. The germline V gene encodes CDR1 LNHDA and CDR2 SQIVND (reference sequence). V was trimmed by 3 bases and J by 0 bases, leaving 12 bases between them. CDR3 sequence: CASSITAAYSNQPQHF. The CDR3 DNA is TGTGCCAGTAGTATTACAGCCGCTTATAGCAATCAGCCCCAGCATTTT.

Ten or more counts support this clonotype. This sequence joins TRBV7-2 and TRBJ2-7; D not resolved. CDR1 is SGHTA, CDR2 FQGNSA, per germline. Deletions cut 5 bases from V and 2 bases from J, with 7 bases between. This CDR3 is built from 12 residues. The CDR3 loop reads CASSTYTYEQYF. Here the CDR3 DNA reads TGTGCCAGCAGCACGTATACCTACGAGCAGTACTTC.

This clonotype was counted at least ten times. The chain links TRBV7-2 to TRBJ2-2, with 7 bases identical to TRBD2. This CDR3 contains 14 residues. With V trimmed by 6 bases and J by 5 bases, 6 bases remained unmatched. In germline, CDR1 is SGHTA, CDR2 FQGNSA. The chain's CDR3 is CASRPGLRTGELFF. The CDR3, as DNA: TGTGCCAGCAGACCGGGACTACGGACCGGGGAGCTGTTTTTT.

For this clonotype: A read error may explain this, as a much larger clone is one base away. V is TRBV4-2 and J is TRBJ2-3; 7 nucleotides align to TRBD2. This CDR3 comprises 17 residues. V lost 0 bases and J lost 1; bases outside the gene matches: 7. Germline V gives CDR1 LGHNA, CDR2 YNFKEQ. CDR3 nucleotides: TGTGCCAGCAGCCAAGATCTAGCGGACCATGGCACAGATACGCAGTATTTT. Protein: CASSQDLADHGTDTQYF.

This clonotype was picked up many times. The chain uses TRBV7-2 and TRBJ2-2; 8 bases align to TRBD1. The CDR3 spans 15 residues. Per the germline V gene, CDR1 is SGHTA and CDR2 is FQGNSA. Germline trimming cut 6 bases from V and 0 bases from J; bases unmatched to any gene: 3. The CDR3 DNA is TGTGCCAGCAGTCGGACAGGGTCGAACACCGGGGAGCTGTTTTTT. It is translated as CASSRTGSNTGELFF.

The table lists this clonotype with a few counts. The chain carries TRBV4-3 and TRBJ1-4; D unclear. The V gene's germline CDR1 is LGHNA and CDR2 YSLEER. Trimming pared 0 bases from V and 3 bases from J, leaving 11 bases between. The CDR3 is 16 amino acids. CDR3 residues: CASSQDHLVANEKLFF. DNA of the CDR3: TGCGCCAGCAGCCAAGACCATCTTGTAGCTAATGAAAAACTGTTTTTT.

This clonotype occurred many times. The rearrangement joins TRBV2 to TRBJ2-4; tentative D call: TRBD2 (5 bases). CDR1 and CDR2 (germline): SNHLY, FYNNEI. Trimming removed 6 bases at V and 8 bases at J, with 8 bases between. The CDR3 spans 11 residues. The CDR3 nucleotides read TGTGCCAGCAGGGACTGGGACATTCAGTACTTC. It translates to CASRDWDIQYF.

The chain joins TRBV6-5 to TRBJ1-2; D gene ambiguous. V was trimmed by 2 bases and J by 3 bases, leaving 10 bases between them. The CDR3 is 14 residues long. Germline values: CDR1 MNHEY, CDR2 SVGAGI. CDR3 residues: CASSYTIYDYGYTF. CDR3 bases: TGTGCCAGCAGTTACACGATCTACGACTATGGCTACACCTTC.

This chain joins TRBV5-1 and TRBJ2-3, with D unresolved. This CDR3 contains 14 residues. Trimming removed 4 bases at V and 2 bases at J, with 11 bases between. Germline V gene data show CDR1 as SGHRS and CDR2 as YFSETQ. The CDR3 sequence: CASSRQEPTDTQYF. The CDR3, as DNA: TGCGCCAGCAGCCGGCAGGAACCCACAGATACGCAGTATTTT.

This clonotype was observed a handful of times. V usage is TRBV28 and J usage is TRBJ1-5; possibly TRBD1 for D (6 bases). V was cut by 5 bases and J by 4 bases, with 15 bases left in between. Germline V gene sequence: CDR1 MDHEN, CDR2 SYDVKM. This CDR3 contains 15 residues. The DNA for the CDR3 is TGTGCCAGCAGTATAACAGGGAAGGGAAATCAGCCCCAGCATTTT. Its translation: CASSITGKGNQPQHF.

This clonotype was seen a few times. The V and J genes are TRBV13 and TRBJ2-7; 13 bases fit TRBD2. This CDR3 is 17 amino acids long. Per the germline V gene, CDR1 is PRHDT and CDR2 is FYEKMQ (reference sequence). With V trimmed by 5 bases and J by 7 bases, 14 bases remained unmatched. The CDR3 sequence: CASSPRTRTSGSSEQYF. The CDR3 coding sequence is TGTGCCAGCAGCCCCCGTACCCGGACTAGCGGGAGTTCGGAGCAGTACTTC. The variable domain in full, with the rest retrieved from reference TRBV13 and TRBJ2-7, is AAGVIQSPRHLIKEKRETATLKCYPIPRHDTVYWYQQGPGQDPQFLISFYEKMQSDKGSIPDRFSAQQFSDYHSELNMSSLELGDSALYFCASSPRTRTSGSSEQYFGPGTRLTVT.

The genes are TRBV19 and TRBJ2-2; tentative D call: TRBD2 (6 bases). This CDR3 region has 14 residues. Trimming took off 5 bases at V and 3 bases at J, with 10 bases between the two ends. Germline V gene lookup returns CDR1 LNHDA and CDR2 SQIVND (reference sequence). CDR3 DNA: TGTGCCAGTAGTTGGCTAGCGTACACCGGGGAGCTGTTTTTT. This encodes CASSWLAYTGELFF.

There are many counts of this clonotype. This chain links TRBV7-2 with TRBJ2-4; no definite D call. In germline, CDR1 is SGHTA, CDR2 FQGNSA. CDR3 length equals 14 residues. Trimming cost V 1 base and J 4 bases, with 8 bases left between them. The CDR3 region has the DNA TGTGCCAGCAGCTTAGGAAACAGTAAAAACATTCAGTACTTC. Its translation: CASSLGNSKNIQYF. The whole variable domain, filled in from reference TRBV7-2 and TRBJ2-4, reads GAGVSQSPSNKVTEKGKDVELRCDPISGHTALYWYRQSLGQGLEFLIYFQGNSAPDKSGLPSDRFSAERTGGSVSTLTIQRTQQEDSAVYLCASSLGNSKNIQYFGAGTRLSVL.

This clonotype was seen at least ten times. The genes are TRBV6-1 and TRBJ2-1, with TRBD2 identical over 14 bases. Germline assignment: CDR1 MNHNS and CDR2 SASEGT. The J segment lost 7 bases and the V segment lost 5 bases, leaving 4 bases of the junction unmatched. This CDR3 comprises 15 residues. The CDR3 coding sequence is TGTGCCAGCAGTCCCGGGACTAGCGGGAGAAATGAGCAGTTCTTC. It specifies CASSPGTSGRNEQFF.

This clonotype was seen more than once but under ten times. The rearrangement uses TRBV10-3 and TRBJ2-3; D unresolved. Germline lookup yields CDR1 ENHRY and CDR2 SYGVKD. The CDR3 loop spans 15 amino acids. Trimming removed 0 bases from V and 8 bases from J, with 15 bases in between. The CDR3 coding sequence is TGTGCCATCAGTGAGTCGACTCAGGCGTCGGGTACGCAGTATTTT. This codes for CAISESTQASGTQYF.

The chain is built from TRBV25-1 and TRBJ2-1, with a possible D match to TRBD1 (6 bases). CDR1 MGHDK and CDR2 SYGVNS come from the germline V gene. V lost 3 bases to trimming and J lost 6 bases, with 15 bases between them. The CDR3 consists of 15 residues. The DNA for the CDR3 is TGTGCCAGCAGTGATCAACAGGGTGGGGTCAATGAGCAGTTCTTC. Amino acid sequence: CASSDQQGGVNEQFF. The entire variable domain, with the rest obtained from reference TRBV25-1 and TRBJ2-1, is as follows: EADIYQTPRYLVIGTGKKITLECSQTMGHDKMYWYQQDPGMELHLIHYSYGVNSTEKGDLSSESTVSRIRTEHFPLTLESARPSHTSQYLCASSDQQGGVNEQFFGPGTRLTVL.

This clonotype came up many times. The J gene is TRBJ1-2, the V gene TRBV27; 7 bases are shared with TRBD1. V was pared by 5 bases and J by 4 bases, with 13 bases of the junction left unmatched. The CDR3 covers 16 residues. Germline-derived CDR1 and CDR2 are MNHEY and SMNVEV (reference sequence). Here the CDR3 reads CASSPYPGQTIYGYTF. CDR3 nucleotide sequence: TGTGCCAGCAGTCCGTATCCGGGACAGACCATCTATGGCTACACCTTC.

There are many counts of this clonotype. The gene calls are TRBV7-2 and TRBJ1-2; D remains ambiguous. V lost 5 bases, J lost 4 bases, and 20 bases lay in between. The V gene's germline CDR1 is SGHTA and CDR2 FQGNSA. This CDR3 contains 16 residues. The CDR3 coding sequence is TGTGCCAGCAGCCCCGAGCAGGACGGATGGTTCTATGGCTACACCTTC. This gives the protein CASSPEQDGWFYGYTF.

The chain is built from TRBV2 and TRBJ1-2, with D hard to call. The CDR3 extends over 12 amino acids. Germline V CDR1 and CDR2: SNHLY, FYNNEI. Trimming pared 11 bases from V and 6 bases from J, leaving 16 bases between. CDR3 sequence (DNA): TGTGCCGCGCGAACCGAAGGAGATGGCTACACCTTC. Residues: CAARTEGDGYTF.

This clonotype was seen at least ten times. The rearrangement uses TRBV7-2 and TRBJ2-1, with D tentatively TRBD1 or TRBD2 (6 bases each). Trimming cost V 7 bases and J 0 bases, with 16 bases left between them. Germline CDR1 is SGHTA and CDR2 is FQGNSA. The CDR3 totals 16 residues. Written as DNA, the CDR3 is TGTGCCAGCACCCGCATTGGGGGGCGCTCCTACAATGAGCAGTTCTTC. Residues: CASTRIGGRSYNEQFF.

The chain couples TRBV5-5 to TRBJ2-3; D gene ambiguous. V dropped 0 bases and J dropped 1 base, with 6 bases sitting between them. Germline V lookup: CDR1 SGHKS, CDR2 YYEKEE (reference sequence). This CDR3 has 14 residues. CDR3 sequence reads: CASSLGHRTDTQYF. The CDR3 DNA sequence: TGTGCCAGCAGCTTGGGACATCGCACAGATACGCAGTATTTT.

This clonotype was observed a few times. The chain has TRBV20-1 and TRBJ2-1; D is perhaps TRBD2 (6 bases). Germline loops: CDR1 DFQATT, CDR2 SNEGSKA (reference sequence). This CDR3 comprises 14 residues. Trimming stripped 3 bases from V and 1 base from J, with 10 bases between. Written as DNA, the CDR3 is TGCAGTGCTAGGCGGGGCCCATCCTACAATGAGCAGTTCTTC. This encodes CSARRGPSYNEQFF.

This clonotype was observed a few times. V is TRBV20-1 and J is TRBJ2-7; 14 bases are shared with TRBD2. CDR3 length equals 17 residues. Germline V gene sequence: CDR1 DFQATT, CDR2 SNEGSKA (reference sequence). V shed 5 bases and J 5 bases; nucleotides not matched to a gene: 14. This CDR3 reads CSARLLTSGRAIDEQYF. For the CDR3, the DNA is TGCAGTGCTCGCCTATTGACTAGCGGGAGGGCCATCGACGAGCAGTACTTC.